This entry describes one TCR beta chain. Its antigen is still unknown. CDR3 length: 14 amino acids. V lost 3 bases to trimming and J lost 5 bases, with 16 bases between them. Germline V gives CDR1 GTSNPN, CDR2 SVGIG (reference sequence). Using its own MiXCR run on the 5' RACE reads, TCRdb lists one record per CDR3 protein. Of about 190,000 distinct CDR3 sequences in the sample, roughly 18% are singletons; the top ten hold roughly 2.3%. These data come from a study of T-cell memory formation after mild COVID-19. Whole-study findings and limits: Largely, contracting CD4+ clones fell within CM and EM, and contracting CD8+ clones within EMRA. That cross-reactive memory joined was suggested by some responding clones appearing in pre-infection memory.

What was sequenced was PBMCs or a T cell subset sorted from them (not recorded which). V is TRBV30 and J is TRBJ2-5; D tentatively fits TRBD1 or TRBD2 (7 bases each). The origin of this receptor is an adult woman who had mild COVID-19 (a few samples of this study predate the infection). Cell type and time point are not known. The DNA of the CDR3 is TGTGCCTGGAGGCGCCAGGGGGGGATGGAGACCCAGTACTTC. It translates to CAWRRQGGMETQYF. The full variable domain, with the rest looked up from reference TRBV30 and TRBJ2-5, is SQTIHQWPATLVQPVGSPLSLECTVEGTSNPNLYWYRQAAGRGLQLLFYSVGIGQISSEVPQNLSASRPQDRQFILSSKKLLLSDSGFYLCAWRRQGGMETQYFGPGTRLLVL.